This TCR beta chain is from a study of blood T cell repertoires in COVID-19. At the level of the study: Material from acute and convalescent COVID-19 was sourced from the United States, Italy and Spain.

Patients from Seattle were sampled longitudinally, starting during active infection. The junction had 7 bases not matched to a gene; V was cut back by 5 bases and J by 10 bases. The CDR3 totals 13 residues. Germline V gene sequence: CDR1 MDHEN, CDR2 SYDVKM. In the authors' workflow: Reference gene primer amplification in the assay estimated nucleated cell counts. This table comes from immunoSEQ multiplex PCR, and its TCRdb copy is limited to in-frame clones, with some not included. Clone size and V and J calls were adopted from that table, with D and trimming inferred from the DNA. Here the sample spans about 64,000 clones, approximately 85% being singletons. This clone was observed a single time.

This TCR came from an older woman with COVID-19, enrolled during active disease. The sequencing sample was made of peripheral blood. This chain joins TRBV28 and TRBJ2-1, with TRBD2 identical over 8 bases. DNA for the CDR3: TGTGCCAGCAGTCCCCCCGGGACTAGGGAGCAGTTCTTC. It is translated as CASSPPGTREQFF.